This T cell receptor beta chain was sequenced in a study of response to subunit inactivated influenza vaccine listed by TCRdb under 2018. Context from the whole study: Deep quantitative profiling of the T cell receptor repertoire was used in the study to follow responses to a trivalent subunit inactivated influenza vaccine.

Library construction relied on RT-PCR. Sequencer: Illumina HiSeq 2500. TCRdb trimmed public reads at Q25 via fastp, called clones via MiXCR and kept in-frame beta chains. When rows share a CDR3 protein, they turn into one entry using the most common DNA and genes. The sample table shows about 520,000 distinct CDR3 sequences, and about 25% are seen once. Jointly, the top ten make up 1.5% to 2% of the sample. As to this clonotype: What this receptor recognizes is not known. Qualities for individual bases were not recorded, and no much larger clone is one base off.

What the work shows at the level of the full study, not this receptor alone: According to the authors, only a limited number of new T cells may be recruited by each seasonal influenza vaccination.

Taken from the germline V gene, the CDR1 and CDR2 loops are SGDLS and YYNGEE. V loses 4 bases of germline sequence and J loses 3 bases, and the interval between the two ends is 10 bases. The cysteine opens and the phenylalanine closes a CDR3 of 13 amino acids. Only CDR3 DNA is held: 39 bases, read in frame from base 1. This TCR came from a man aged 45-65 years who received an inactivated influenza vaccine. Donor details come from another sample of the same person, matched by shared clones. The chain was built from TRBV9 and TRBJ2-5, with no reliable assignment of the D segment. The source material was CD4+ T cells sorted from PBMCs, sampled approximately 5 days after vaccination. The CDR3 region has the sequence CASSRAAKETQYF. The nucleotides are TGTGCCAGCAGCAGGGCGGCAAAAGAGACCCAGTACTTC.